This T cell receptor (beta chain) was recovered during a study of human T cells and chemical hapten exposure (dated by TCRdb to the early 2020s). Some background on the complete study: For sensitization, 2% DPC in acetone was applied to a 2 cm by 2 cm area of upper inner arm skin. Throughout the study period of roughly 24 weeks, patients also received therapeutic DPC doses to the scalp every week. Patch testing on the upper back used Finn chambers containing 0.01% DPC, with scoring done after 6 days according to International Contact Dermatitis Research Group standards. The patient cohort, mostly female, included alopecia areata with under or over 50% scalp involvement, alopecia totalis and alopecia universalis. Libraries were combined into a pool for sequencing, and differences in TCR yield between samples came mainly from small differences in library volumes within the pool. The study tracked peripheral blood TCR repertoire changes in vivo during primary and secondary sensitization to the hapten diphenylcyclopropenone (DPC) in alopecia patients. Blood samples were taken from patients before sensitization (week 0) and then at 2, 6 and about 24 weeks after DPC sensitization. For TCR sequencing, blood came from twenty-nine alopecia patients at anywhere from one to four time points (pre-sensitization, 2, 6 and 24 weeks). Paper-wide results and their limitations: Repeated subsampling changed both the strength of the expansion versus patch-test correlation and the threshold at which that correlation became significant. A positive correlation was found between the number of PT1 expanded TCRs and patch test score, with significance reached at thresholds 8, 16 and 32 but not 4. Because every patient had alopecia, a presumed autoimmune disease, the patients' immune response might differ from that of healthy individuals. DPC sensitization did not change the number of TCRs with a frequency above 1 in 1000, and there was no evidence of changes in global repertoire structure. Expanded TCRs formed significantly more large CDR3 similarity clusters than pre-sensitization or healthy control sets, consistent with antigen-driven responses.

This clonotype was seen many times. Its antigen remains undetermined. There are no base qualities to consult, and no much larger clone falls within one base. Inclusive of the bounding cysteine and phenylalanine, the CDR3 is 14 residues long. Only the CDR3 DNA stays, 42 bases, in frame from base 1. The germline V gene supplies CDR1 SGHDT and CDR2 YYEEEE. Here V drops 4 bases and J drops 4 bases, and the junction holds 5 bases not matched to any gene. The library was produced with RACE. Instrument used: NextSeq 500. During library preparation, unique molecular identifiers were attached to individual cDNA molecules so that TCRs could be counted quantitatively and reproducibly. From each blood RNA sample, both TCR alpha and TCR beta chains were sequenced. For the original study's pipeline: The median number of TCRs per sample was around 100,000, ranging from roughly 20,000 to 700,000. The Decombinator software suite was used to annotate the V, J and CDR3 of the TCR reads. For PS versus PT1 abundance plots, all samples were subsampled to the same number of TCRs (28,000). TCRs were defined as expanded if absent before sensitization and observed at least eight times at the 2-week time point. TCRdb reprocessed the public reads (quality trimming at Q25 with fastp, clone calling with MiXCR) and kept in-frame beta chains. Duplicate CDR3 protein sequences are folded into a single record with the most common DNA and genes. The V and J calls, along with clone size, are taken from TCRdb and not from the paper's own processing. In all, the sample holds about 340,000 distinct CDR3 sequences, and approximately 6.9% of those were seen once. 7.5% to 8.5% of the sample goes to the ten largest clones.

In light of the paper, this sample's time point label describes: patch test 1, 2 weeks after DPC sensitization. Explained via the paper, the treatment or condition label denotes: therapeutic diphenylcyclopropenone sensitization with weekly scalp DPC. Blood at each patch-test visit was drawn before the patch test was applied. Eligible patients were aged 18 to 70, diagnosed with alopecia, deemed suitable for DPC therapy, and excluded if pregnant. Total RNA was isolated from unfractionated whole blood collected in Tempus Blood RNA tubes. The receptor was isolated from a woman aged 18-35 years with alopecia areata. Some clones in this sample may be carry-over from other donors' samples. Sample: whole blood, taken in connection with sensitization to the hapten diphenylcyclopropenone (DPC). Rearrangement joined TRBV5-6 to TRBJ1-2, with 9 middle bases fitting TRBD1. The nucleotide sequence is given as TGTGCCAGCAGCCCGGGACAGGGCCGCTATGGCTACACCTTC. Translated, this gives CASSPGQGRYGYTF. Where the CDR3 stops, the reference TRBV5-6 and TRBJ1-2 genes take over; the full variable domain is DAGVTQSPTHLIKTRGQQVTLRCSPKSGHDTVSWYQQALGQGPQFIFQYYEEEERQRGNFPDRFSGHQFPNYSSELNVNALLLGDSALYLCASSPGQGRYGYTFGSGTRLTVV.